Sequencing of this T cell receptor beta chain was carried out in a study of blood T cell repertoires in COVID-19. The overall study: The study drew acute and convalescent COVID-19 samples from the United States, Italy and Spain. T cells, B-cell-depleted T cells, or PBMCs supplied cDNA or gDNA.

In the source study's methods: For nucleated cells, counts were estimated from reference gene primer amplification. The assay was immunoSEQ multiplex PCR, and TCRdb's table has in-frame clones only and misses some. Clonal size and the V and J genes are those of that table, whereas D and trimming came from the DNA. The sample holds 80,000 to 95,000 clones, roughly 80% seen once. The V end was cut by 6 bases, the J end by 5 bases, with 16 bases between. Per germline, CDR1 MNHEY and CDR2 SVGEGT. The CDR3 runs 14 residues. The chain combines TRBV6-2 or TRBV6-3 with TRBJ1-1; possible D gene TRBD1, 6 bases. The specimen sequenced was peripheral blood. The sequence came from a woman at least 80 years old with active or convalescent COVID-19. The CDR3 nucleotides read TGTGCCAGCAGCCCAGGGGAGGGGAGTACTGAAGCTTTCTTT. This codes for CASSPGEGSTEAFF.